The T cell receptor (beta chain) under discussion was sequenced for a study of Graves' ophthalmopathy and Graves' hyperthyroidism. Study at large: Samples of peripheral blood were obtained at initial diagnosis, prior to treatment of any kind. Study observations and caveats: The study's model predicted ophthalmopathy progression at roughly 64% sensitivity and about 72% specificity.

J gave up 8 bases and V 7 bases, and 9 bases lay outside the gene matches. Germline V CDR1 and CDR2: MNHEY, SVGAGI. The CDR3 contains 14 residues. This clonotype was detected many times. Antigen: not known. Over 18 months of follow-up, stable hyperthyroidism required that no ophthalmopathy appear. RNA served as the template for amplifying TCR beta CDR3 regions. Second-round multiplex PCR followed a first-round RT-PCR using HTBI primers. Using its own MiXCR run on the multiplex PCR reads, TCRdb lists one record per CDR3 protein. Of hundreds of thousands of distinct CDR3 sequences listed, about 21% were seen once; the top ten hold 2.5% to 3.5%.

Source material: peripheral blood. This sequence joins TRBV6-5 and TRBJ2-2, with 8 bases aligning to TRBD1. The source is a woman in her late teens or twenties with stable Graves' hyperthyroidism. This chain's CDR3 is CASTSDRVTGELFF. CDR3 bases: TGTGCCAGCACATCGGACAGGGTAACGGGGGAGCTGTTTTTT.